These 13 T cell receptor beta chains share one sample of origin, sequenced in a study of T cell responses to AZD1222 COVID-19 vaccine. This table comes from immunoSEQ multiplex PCR, and its TCRdb copy is limited to in-frame clones, with some not included. The sample has around 78,000 clones, nearly 90% seen once. This specimen was peripheral blood, taken on day 0 of MenACWY control vaccination. These receptors all come from an adult in good health.

This clone was found once. This chain connects TRBV5-1 to TRBJ1-2, with TRBD1 identical over 8 bases. Germline CDR1 is SGHRS and CDR2 is YFSETQ. The V and J ends lost 1 base and 4 bases, in that order; junction bases with no gene match: 9. The length of the CDR3 is 16 residues. The CDR3 is CASSLSGQGSTYGYTF. In DNA, the CDR3 is TGCGCCAGCAGCTTGTCCGGACAGGGCTCTACCTATGGCTACACCTTC.

The V gene is TRBV29-1, the J gene TRBJ1-1; D is ambiguous. This CDR3 has 15 residues. Trimming stripped 6 bases from V and 1 base from J, with 18 bases between. The germline CDR1 and CDR2 sequences are SQVTM and ANQGSEA. CDR3 nucleotides: TGCAGCGTCAAAGGCACCGATCTCCCGAACACTGAAGCTTTCTTT. This codes for CSVKGTDLPNTEAFF. Based on the CDR3 plus reference TRBV29-1 and TRBJ1-1, the full variable domain is SAVISQKPSRDICQRGTSLTIQCQVDSQVTMMFWYRQQPGQSLTLIATANQGSEATYESGFVIDKFPISRPNLTFSTLTVSNMSPEDSSIYLCSVKGTDLPNTEAFFGQGTRLTVV.

The rearrangement uses TRBV4-3 and TRBJ2-7; 7 bases map to TRBD2. This CDR3 comprises 15 residues. The germline CDR1 and CDR2 sequences are LGHNA and YSLEER. The junction had 9 bases not matched to a gene; V was cut back by 0 bases and J by 7 bases. DNA for the CDR3: TGCGCCAGCAGCCAAGATAACGCTAGCGGAAGGGAGCAGTACTTC. The encoded protein is CASSQDNASGREQYF.

The chain recombines TRBV7-9 with TRBJ2-5, with 7 bases lining up with TRBD2. Unmatched junction bases numbered 4, after V lost 7 bases and J lost 5 bases. This CDR3 spans 12 amino acids. Germline lookup yields CDR1 SEHNR and CDR2 FQNEAQ (reference sequence). CDR3 in amino acids: CASISSGETQYF. The CDR3 DNA sequence: TGTGCCAGCATCTCTAGCGGCGAGACCCAGTACTTC.

This clone has a single count. The chain carries TRBV9 and TRBJ1-3, with 7 bases matching TRBD1. V shed 6 bases and J 2 bases; nucleotides not matched to a gene: 2. Germline-derived CDR1 and CDR2 are SGDLS and YYNGEE. The CDR3 runs 13 residues. CDR3 residues: CASKGTAGNTIYF. CDR3 DNA: TGTGCCAGCAAGGGGACAGCTGGAAACACCATATATTTT.

The chain couples TRBV5-6 to TRBJ2-6; 10 bases are a match to TRBD1. The CDR3 is made up of 19 amino acids. V shed 3 bases, J shed 0 bases, and the junction held 9 bases outside the gene matches. Germline CDR1 SGHDT, CDR2 YYEEEE. In nucleotides, the CDR3 is TGTGCCAGCAGCTATAGAACCGGGACAGGGGCCTCTGGGGCCAACGTCCTGACTTTC. The encoded protein is CASSYRTGTGASGANVLTF.

This sequence joins TRBV19 and TRBJ1-5, with unresolved D. V was clipped by 5 bases and J by 1 base, with 15 bases between them. This CDR3 has 16 residues. The germline V gene has CDR1 LNHDA and CDR2 SQIVND (reference sequence). Here the CDR3 reads CASSPLGSLSNQPQHF. In DNA, the CDR3 is TGTGCCAGTAGTCCACTGGGTAGTTTGAGCAATCAGCCCCAGCATTTT.

This rearrangement joins TRBV5-4 to TRBJ1-1; D not certain. Germline CDR1 reads SGHNT; CDR2 reads YYREEE (reference sequence). The V end was cut by 4 bases, the J end by 1 base, with 2 bases between. The CDR3 has 11 residues. The CDR3 is CASSRNTEAFF. Written as DNA, the CDR3 is TGTGCCAGCAGCCGGAACACTGAAGCTTTCTTT.

The genes are TRBV30 and TRBJ2-1; a possible D gene is TRBD1 (5 bases). CDR1 GTSNPN and CDR2 SVGIG come from the germline V gene (reference sequence). With 0 bases removed from V and 6 bases from J, the gap between germline ends came to 6 bases. The CDR3 spans 12 residues. CDR3 residues: CAWSVQGNEQFF. CDR3 DNA sequence: TGTGCCTGGAGTGTCCAGGGCAATGAGCAGTTCTTC.

The chain recombines TRBV7-3 with TRBJ2-1; tentatively, D is TRBD1 (5 bases). Trimming cost V 4 bases and J 9 bases, with 19 bases left between them. CDR3 size: 15 residues. Germline values: CDR1 SGHTA, CDR2 FQGTGA. Here the CDR3 DNA reads TGTGCCAGCAGCTCGTCGGACGGTCCAGGGTTTGAGCAGTTCTTC. Amino acid sequence: CASSSSDGPGFEQFF.

The chain uses TRBV19 and TRBJ2-5, with D perhaps matching TRBD2 (6 bases). CDR3 length: 14 residues. Trimming left V 0 bases short and J 6 bases short, with 11 bases between. Germline V lookup: CDR1 LNHDA, CDR2 SQIVND (reference sequence). CDR3 sequence reads: CASSIDRGSKTQYF. The CDR3 bases are TGTGCCAGTAGTATAGATCGGGGGTCAAAGACCCAGTACTTC. Full variable domain (missing parts from reference TRBV19 and TRBJ2-5): DGGITQSPKYLFRKEGQNVTLSCEQNLNHDAMYWYRQDPGQGLRLIYYSQIVNDFQKGDIAEGYSVSREKKESFPLTVTSAQKNPTAFYLCASSIDRGSKTQYFGPGTRLLVL.

The CDR3, as DNA: TGTGCCAGCAGCTTAGTATGGGCGAACACTGAAGCTTTCTTT. It encodes CASSLVWANTEAFF. The J gene is TRBJ1-1, the V gene TRBV7-8; D is ambiguous. V lost 1 base to trimming and J lost 1 base, with 7 bases between them. From germline, CDR1 is SGHVS and CDR2 FQNEAQ. The CDR3 runs to 14 residues.

This chain links TRBV2 with TRBJ1-1, with TRBD1 identical over 8 bases. The CDR3 sequence is 14 residues long. In germline, CDR1 is SNHLY, CDR2 FYNNEI. The junction had 10 bases not matched to a gene; V was cut back by 8 bases and J by 5 bases. The CDR3 DNA sequence: TGTGCCAGCTCAGGACAGGGAGGAGGTACTGAAGCTTTCTTT. Its translation is CASSGQGGGTEAFF.